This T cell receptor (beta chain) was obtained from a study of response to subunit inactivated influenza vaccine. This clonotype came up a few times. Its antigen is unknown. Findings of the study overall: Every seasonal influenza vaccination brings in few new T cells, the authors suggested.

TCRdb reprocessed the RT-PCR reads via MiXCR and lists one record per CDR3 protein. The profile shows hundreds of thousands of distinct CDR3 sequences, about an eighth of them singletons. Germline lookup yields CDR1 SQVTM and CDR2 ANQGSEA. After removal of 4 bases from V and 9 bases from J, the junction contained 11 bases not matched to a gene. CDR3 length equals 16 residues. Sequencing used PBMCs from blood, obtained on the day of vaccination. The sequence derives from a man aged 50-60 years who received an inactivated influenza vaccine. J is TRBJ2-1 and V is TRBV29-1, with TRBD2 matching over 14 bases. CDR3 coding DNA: TGCAGCGTTGTGGGCGGGGGACTAGCGGGAGTCCTTGAGCAGTTCTTC. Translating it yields CSVVGGGLAGVLEQFF.